This entry describes one T cell receptor (beta chain). This clonotype occurred a few times. Its antigen remains unidentified. Within one base of it there is no much larger clone, and no base qualities were kept. This entry comes from a study of response to subunit inactivated influenza vaccine (dated by TCRdb to 2016 to 2019). The study in broad terms: Deep quantitative profiling of the T cell receptor repertoire was used in the study to follow responses to a trivalent subunit inactivated influenza vaccine. The research as a whole found: The authors proposed that each seasonal influenza vaccination may bring in only a limited number of new T cells.

The CDR3 contains 15 residues, cysteine and phenylalanine counted. The kept DNA is CDR3 alone, 45 bases in frame from the first base. V sheds 3 bases and J sheds 0 bases, leaving 9 bases between their ends. Sequences MNHNS (CDR1) and SASEGT (CDR2) are obtained from the germline V gene. Libraries were prepared through RT-PCR. These reads were obtained on an Illumina HiSeq 2500. Starting from the raw public reads, TCRdb applied fastp trimming at Q25, assembled clones with MiXCR and retained in-frame beta chains. One record per CDR3 amino acid sequence lists the most common genes and DNA. The sample has roughly 700,000 distinct CDR3 sequences on record, 14% of them singletons. Jointly, the top ten make up 5.5% to 8% of the sample.

Recombination connected TRBV6-1 to TRBJ1-3; too little of a D gene remains to name it. The sample consisted of PBMCs from blood, taken approximately 15 days before vaccination. This TCR was sampled from a man aged 45-65 years who received an inactivated influenza vaccine. Donor details come from another sample of the same person, matched by shared clones. The nucleotide sequence is TGTGCCAGCAGTGAGTGGTCGACCTCTGGAAACACCATATATTTT. The translation is CASSEWSTSGNTIYF.